This passage covers 10 T cell receptor beta chains from one sample sequenced in a study of blood T cell repertoires in COVID-19. The data were produced by immunoSEQ multiplex PCR, yet TCRdb's version contains in-frame clones alone and is incomplete. The data contain 35,000 to 50,000 clones, 88% of them singletons. The sequencing sample was made of peripheral blood. The receptors stem from a human donor in a cohort sampled during active COVID-19.

This chain uses TRBV3-1 (or the pseudogene TRBV3-2) with TRBJ2-5; 7 bases are shared with TRBD2. The CDR3 runs to 17 residues. Germline CDR1 reads LGHDT; CDR2 reads YNNKEL (reference sequence). V shed 0 bases and J 5 bases; nucleotides not matched to a gene: 12. The CDR3: CASSQDPPRPGGETQYF. The DNA for the CDR3 is TGTGCCAGCAGCCAAGATCCCCCCAGACCCGGGGGGGAGACCCAGTACTTC.

The chain carries TRBV28 and TRBJ1-4, with 7 positions matching TRBD1. The CDR3 sequence is 12 residues long. V was clipped by 5 bases and J by 8 bases; unmatched bases: 2. Germline lookup yields CDR1 MDHEN and CDR2 SYDVKM. The CDR3 is CASSGDSEKLFF. The CDR3 bases are TGTGCCAGCAGTGGGGACAGCGAAAAACTGTTTTTT.

This clone was detected only a few times. The chain uses TRBV5-1 and TRBJ2-7; D possibly corresponds to TRBD1 (6 bases). V was pared by 0 bases and J by 2 bases, with 9 bases between. The germline gives CDR1 SGHRS, CDR2 YFSETQ. The CDR3 is made up of 14 amino acids. The CDR3 is CASSLGQATYEQYF. CDR3 nucleotide sequence: TGCGCCAGCAGCTTGGGACAGGCGACCTACGAGCAGTACTTC.

This chain connects TRBV28 to TRBJ2-7; 9 nucleotides align to TRBD2. Germline loops: CDR1 MDHEN, CDR2 SYDVKM. This CDR3 region has 14 residues. Trimming at V came to 3 bases and at J to 2 bases, leaving 2 bases not matched to a gene. The CDR3 reads CASSFSSGTYEQYF. In DNA form, the CDR3 reads TGTGCCAGCAGTTTTTCTAGCGGGACCTACGAGCAGTACTTC.

This clone has just one count. The chain joins TRBV5-1 to TRBJ2-3, with TRBD2 matching 13 bases. V lost 2 bases, J lost 4 bases, and 7 bases stayed unmatched. CDR1 is SGHRS and CDR2 is YFSETQ in the germline V gene. The CDR3 sequence is 17 residues long. CDR3 loop: CASSLLLTSGRSDTQYF. In DNA, the CDR3 is TGCGCCAGCAGCTTACTGCTGACTAGCGGGAGGTCAGATACGCAGTATTTT.

This clone was counted between two and nine times. The chain uses TRBV30 and TRBJ2-7; 7 nucleotides agree with TRBD2. The CDR3 is 13 residues long. J lost 3 bases, V lost 6 bases, and 8 bases had no gene match. Germline V gene lookup returns CDR1 GTSNPN and CDR2 SVGIG (reference sequence). CDR3 protein: CACPTGEGYEQYF. As DNA, the CDR3 is TGTGCCTGTCCAACGGGGGAGGGCTACGAGCAGTACTTC.

The chain recombines TRBV5-4 with TRBJ2-7, with 8 bases identical to TRBD2. V shed 1 base, J shed 3 bases, and the junction held 3 bases outside the gene matches. This CDR3 is 14 amino acids long. The germline CDR1 and CDR2 sequences are SGHNT and YYREEE (reference sequence). CDR3 nucleotide sequence: TGTGCCAGCAGCTTGACTAGCGGAGTCTACGAGCAGTACTTC. Residues: CASSLTSGVYEQYF.

This rearrangement joins TRBV10-1 to TRBJ2-1; D is undetermined. Germline CDR1 reads WNHNN; CDR2 reads SYGVQD (reference sequence). The germline V and J ends were trimmed by 0 bases and 2 bases, with 5 bases remaining between them. The CDR3 runs 14 residues. The CDR3 DNA sequence: TGCGCCAGCAGTGAGTCCGGTCCCTACAATGAGCAGTTCTTC. As protein: CASSESGPYNEQFF.

The chain employs TRBV6-1 and TRBJ2-1; 14 bases agree with TRBD2. The CDR3 covers 16 residues. V lost 1 base to trimming and J lost 8 bases; unmatched junction nucleotides: 4. The germline V gene encodes CDR1 MNHNS and CDR2 SASEGT. As DNA, the CDR3 is TGTGCCAGCAGTGAAGTAGGGACTAGCGGGAGTTATGAGCAGTTCTTC. Translation: CASSEVGTSGSYEQFF.

The chain employs TRBV30 and TRBJ1-4; D is undetermined. In germline, CDR1 is GTSNPN, CDR2 SVGIG (reference sequence). This CDR3 has 13 amino acids. Trimming removed 3 bases from V and 8 bases from J, with 13 bases in between. The chain's CDR3 is CAWREQVYEKLFF. Here the CDR3 DNA reads TGTGCCTGGAGAGAGCAGGTATACGAAAAACTGTTTTTT.